The rows below give T cell receptor beta chains drawn from one sample of a study of cytomegalovirus exposure and HLA in healthy donors. Sequenced by immunoSEQ multiplex PCR; TCRdb stores in-frame clones only, minus some. In the table there are 35,000 to 50,000 clones, about 50% of which are singletons. Sequenced material: PBMCs. The source is a human donor in good health. CDR3s include the opening cysteine and the closing phenylalanine or tryptophan. D genes are given only for firm matches. Size values are once, few and many counts, or a class for expanded clones, and some rows have none.

clone size	D gene	V gene	J gene	CDR3 protein	CDR3 DNA
NA	NA	TRBV4-3	TRBJ2-3	CASSQVSGGPDTQYF	TGCGCCAGCAGCCAAGTGTCAGGGGGGCCAGATACGCAGTATTTT
once	TRBD2	TRBV7-3	TRBJ2-1	CASSPGLAGHNEQFF	TGTGCCAGCAGCCCTGGACTAGCGGGACACAATGAGCAGTTCTTC
NA	NA	TRBV29-1	TRBJ1-1	CSVARGTEAFF	TGCAGCGTGGCCAGGGGAACTGAAGCTTTCTTT
NA	TRBD1	TRBV7-9	TRBJ2-5	CASSLGSGGMIETQYF	TGTGCCAGCAGCTTAGGGTCAGGGGGCATGATCGAGACCCAGTACTTC
NA	NA	TRBV29-1	TRBJ2-5	CSAQQETQYF	TGCAGCGCCCAGCAAGAGACCCAGTACTTC
few	TRBD1	TRBV7-2	TRBJ2-1	CASSTRTGRSYNEQFF	TGTGCCAGCAGCACGAGGACAGGGCGCTCCTACAATGAGCAGTTCTTC
NA	TRBD1	TRBV7-9	TRBJ1-2	CASSLGLGTDYGYAF	TGTGCCAGCAGCTTGGGTCTCGGGACAGACTATGGCTACGCCTTC
NA	TRBD1	TRBV9	TRBJ1-1	CASSVGTGAPVGTEAFF	TGTGCCAGCAGCGTAGGTACAGGGGCCCCGGTGGGCACTGAAGCTTTCTTT
medium-sized	NA	TRBV27	TRBJ1-3	CASSSSQGIFTGNTIYF	TGTGCCAGCAGTTCCTCCCAGGGGATCTTCACTGGAAACACCATATATTTT
medium-sized	NA	TRBV19	TRBJ1-4	CASSIVRSEKLFF	TGTGCCAGTAGTATAGTTCGCAGTGAAAAACTGTTTTTT
NA	TRBD1	TRBV7-9	TRBJ2-7	CASSPQGAYEQYF	TGTGCCAGCAGCCCACAGGGGGCATACGAGCAGTACTTC
NA	TRBD2	TRBV10-3	TRBJ2-7	CAISDELAGPRAYEQYF	TGTGCCATCTCAGACGAGCTAGCGGGGCCCCGGGCCTACGAGCAGTACTTC
NA	TRBD1	TRBV7-9	TRBJ2-7	CASSLAGTGGAGQYF	TGTGCCAGCAGCTTAGCCGGGACAGGGGGCGCTGGGCAGTACTTC
NA	TRBD2	TRBV28	TRBJ2-1	CASRIERGSYNEQFF	TGTGCCAGCAGAATAGAGCGGGGCTCCTACAATGAGCAGTTCTTC
few	TRBD2	TRBV4-3	TRBJ2-5	CASSPGLGEETQYF	TGCGCCAGCAGCCCGGGACTAGGTGAAGAGACCCAGTACTTC
NA	NA	TRBV5-6	TRBJ1-1	CASSLGMTGENTEAFF	TGTGCCAGCAGCTTGGGCATGACAGGAGAGAACACTGAAGCTTTCTTT
NA	TRBD2	TRBV15	TRBJ2-4	CATSRDSLAGGAKNIQYF	TGTGCCACCAGCAGAGATTCACTAGCGGGAGGGGCCAAAAACATTCAGTACTTC
NA	NA	TRBV7-8	TRBJ1-6	CASSGGDTTRSPLHF	TGTGCCAGCAGCGGAGGGGATACCACACGATCACCCCTCCACTTT
NA	NA	TRBV6-5	TRBJ2-7	CASSYEEGVRYEQYF	TGTGCCAGCAGTTATGAGGAGGGCGTAAGGTACGAGCAGTACTTC
NA	NA	TRBV7-9	TRBJ2-7	CASSFGRDYEQYF	TGTGCCAGCAGCTTCGGGCGGGACTACGAGCAGTACTTC
NA	NA	TRBV4-3	TRBJ2-7	CASSPRGRGHQYEQYF	TGCGCCAGCAGCCCCCGAGGCCGCGGACATCAGTACGAGCAGTACTTC
few	TRBD2	TRBV7-2	TRBJ2-7	CASSSGLAGAEQYF	TGTGCCAGCAGCTCTGGACTAGCGGGAGCCGAGCAGTACTTC
NA	TRBD2	TRBV7-2	TRBJ2-3	CASSFALAGGSPGSEYF	TGTGCCAGCAGCTTCGCATTAGCGGGGGGCTCGCCGGGTTCGGAGTATTTT
NA	TRBD1	TRBV6-5	TRBJ1-5	CASRLDRVGNQPQHF	TGTGCCAGCAGACTAGACAGGGTCGGCAATCAGCCCCAGCATTTT
few	NA	TRBV28	TRBJ2-7	CASIVRGSYEQYF	TGTGCCAGCATTGTTCGGGGGTCGTACGAGCAGTACTTC
NA	NA	TRBV18	TRBJ2-7	CASSPASTTYEQYF	TGTGCCAGCTCCCCTGCCAGTACCACCTACGAGCAGTACTTC
NA	TRBD2	TRBV2	TRBJ2-2	CASRPTSGRAGGELFF	TGTGCCAGCAGACCGACTAGCGGGAGGGCGGGCGGGGAGCTGTTTTTT
few	TRBD1	TRBV5-4	TRBJ2-1	CASSFATGGTYNEQFF	TGTGCCAGCAGCTTTGCAACAGGGGGCACCTACAATGAGCAGTTCTTC
few	TRBD1	TRBV7-9	TRBJ2-1	CASSSSGGAWDEQFF	TGTGCCAGCAGCTCCTCAGGGGGCGCTTGGGATGAGCAGTTCTTC
NA	TRBD1	TRBV5-4	TRBJ2-7	CASSSGTGSYEQYF	TGTGCCAGCAGCTCAGGGACAGGGAGCTACGAGCAGTACTTC
NA	NA	TRBV7-2	TRBJ1-4	CASSFAGDGEKLFF	TGTGCCAGCAGCTTTGCGGGGGATGGTGAAAAACTGTTTTTT
few	NA	TRBV6-4	TRBJ2-3	CASSGESFTDTQYF	TGTGCCAGCAGCGGGGAATCTTTCACAGATACGCAGTATTTT
NA	TRBD1	TRBV15	TRBJ2-1	CATSPDRGSYNEQFF	TGTGCCACCAGCCCTGACAGGGGCTCCTACAATGAGCAGTTCTTC
NA	TRBD1	TRBV5-6	TRBJ1-4	CASSLGQGEKLFF	TGTGCCAGCAGCTTGGGACAGGGTGAAAAACTGTTTTTT
NA	NA	TRBV4-2	TRBJ1-2	CASSYGADYGYTF	TGTGCCAGCAGCTACGGAGCGGACTATGGCTACACCTTC
NA	TRBD1	TRBV7-9	TRBJ2-7	CASSSLGTGRYEQYF	TGTGCCAGCAGCAGCCTCGGGACAGGGCGGTACGAGCAGTACTTC
NA	NA	TRBV18	TRBJ1-1	CASSPYGREAFF	TGTGCCAGCTCCCCCTATGGCAGGGAAGCTTTCTTT
NA	TRBD1	TRBV7-9	TRBJ1-6	CASSLGQGVGPLHF	TGTGCCAGCAGCCTGGGACAGGGTGTAGGACCCCTCCACTTT
few	TRBD1	TRBV10-2	TRBJ1-2	CASRDHRTGTNYGYTF	TGCGCCAGCAGGGACCATAGGACAGGGACAAACTATGGCTACACCTTC
NA	NA	TRBV28	TRBJ1-5	CASTVSSDGQPQHF	TGTGCCAGCACCGTGTCCAGCGACGGCCAGCCCCAGCATTTT
NA	NA	TRBV11-1	TRBJ1-1	CASSPQKNTEAFF	TGTGCCAGCAGCCCACAGAAGAACACTGAAGCTTTCTTT
NA	NA	TRBV7-3	TRBJ1-1	CASSSTGNTEAFF	TGTGCCAGCAGCTCCACAGGGAACACTGAAGCTTTCTTT
NA	NA	TRBV4-2	TRBJ2-1	CASSQEVGLSYNEQFF	TGTGCCAGCAGCCAAGAGGTTGGACTATCCTACAATGAGCAGTTCTTC
NA	NA	TRBV4-3	TRBJ1-3	CASSHALGVTLGNTIYF	TGCGCCAGCAGCCATGCCCTTGGCGTGACACTCGGAAACACCATATATTTT
few	NA	TRBV9	TRBJ2-3	CASSLQGPDTQYF	TGTGCCAGCAGTCTTCAGGGGCCGGATACGCAGTATTTT
NA	NA	TRBV7-5	TRBJ1-3	CARSSQKGAGGNTIYF	TGTGCCAGAAGCTCCCAAAAGGGGGCGGGAGGAAACACCATATATTTT
few	NA	TRBV27	TRBJ2-2	CASRGQSGELFF	TGTGCCAGCAGAGGACAGTCCGGGGAGCTGTTTTTT
few	TRBD1	TRBV5-1	TRBJ2-5	CASNNGLGTAQETQYF	TGCGCCAGCAACAATGGACTGGGGACAGCTCAAGAGACCCAGTACTTC
NA	TRBD2	TRBV5-1	TRBJ2-1	CASSEPASGSYNEQFF	TGCGCCAGCAGCGAGCCGGCCAGCGGGAGTTACAATGAGCAGTTCTTC
NA	NA	TRBV5-1	TRBJ1-2	CASSSQGGGYTF	TGCGCCAGCAGCTCCCAGGGTGGGGGCTACACCTTC
NA	TRBD1	TRBV19	TRBJ1-1	CASSFLLGQNPEAFF	TGTGCCAGTAGTTTCCTCCTGGGACAGAACCCTGAAGCTTTCTTT
NA	TRBD2	TRBV4-3	TRBJ2-3	CASSQAGGHTDTQYF	TGCGCCAGCAGCCAGGCGGGAGGCCACACAGATACGCAGTATTTT
NA	TRBD1	TRBV5-5	TRBJ1-4	CASSPLGTGATNEKLFF	TGTGCCAGCAGTCCCTTAGGGACAGGGGCGACTAATGAAAAACTGTTTTTT
few	TRBD2	TRBV25-1	TRBJ2-5	CASSEGLAGGPTEKTQYF	TGTGCCAGCAGTGAAGGACTAGCGGGAGGGCCGACGGAGAAGACCCAGTACTTC
few	TRBD2	TRBV6-4	TRBJ2-1	CASSNAGGSNNEQFF	TGTGCCAGCAGCAATGCGGGCGGGAGTAACAATGAGCAGTTCTTC
NA	TRBD2	TRBV6-6	TRBJ2-5	CGTSGGFGAETQYF	TGTGGGACTAGCGGGGGTTTTGGGGCAGAGACCCAGTACTTC
NA	NA	TRBV19	TRBJ1-1	CASEGGRVGNTEAFF	TGTGCCAGTGAGGGAGGTAGGGTCGGGAACACTGAAGCTTTCTTT
NA	NA	TRBV5-1	TRBJ2-7	CASKAGPGTYEQYF	TGCGCCAGCAAGGCGGGCCCAGGAACTTACGAGCAGTACTTC